Presented here are 18 T cell receptor beta chains from one specimen sequenced in a study of T cells in Graves' hyperthyroidism and ophthalmopathy. Amplified regions were TCR beta CDR3 sequences from RNA transcripts. The HTBI primer set drove a first-round RT-PCR of the TCR CDR3. Using its own MiXCR run on the multiplex PCR reads, TCRdb lists one record per CDR3 protein. The sample has more than 350,000 distinct CDR3 sequences; approximately 18% are singletons. The sequencing input was blood. These receptors came from a woman between 25 and 40 years old with Graves' hyperthyroidism that later progressed to Graves' ophthalmopathy.

This clonotype appeared many times. The chain's CDR3 is CASSPLLFGNSPLHF. Written as DNA, the CDR3 is TGTGCCAGCAGCCCTCTCCTCTTCGGTAATTCACCCCTCCACTTT. The rearrangement joins TRBV6-1 to TRBJ1-6, with D unclear. Germline V lookup: CDR1 MNHNS, CDR2 SASEGT. CDR3 length equals 15 residues. V was shortened by 6 bases and J by 6 bases, with 15 bases between the two germline ends.

This chain uses TRBV27 with TRBJ2-7; 11 nucleotides line up with TRBD2. This CDR3 has 23 residues. CDR1 MNHEY and CDR2 SMNVEV come from the germline V gene (reference sequence). The V gene end was trimmed by 1 base and the J gene end by 6 bases; junction bases not matched to a gene: 29. CDR3 loop: CASSLLRQIAGGLVLPDIREQYF. DNA for the CDR3: TGTGCCAGCAGTTTATTGAGGCAAATAGCGGGAGGGCTTGTACTCCCTGATATTCGCGAGCAGTACTTC.

The V gene is TRBV5-1, the J gene TRBJ2-2; D may match TRBD1 or TRBD2 (6 bases each). The CDR3 extends over 16 amino acids. Germline V CDR1 and CDR2: SGHRS, YFSETQ. V was clipped by 0 bases and J by 4 bases, with 13 bases between them. The CDR3 nucleotides read TGCGCCAGCAGCTTGGTTGCAGGGGACTTCACCGGGGAGCTGTTTTTT. It codes for CASSLVAGDFTGELFF.

This clonotype was observed a few times. The CDR3 DNA follows: TGTGCCAGCAGTTACTCCTGGGACGCAGGCTCCTATAATTCACCCCTCCACTTT. Protein: CASSYSWDAGSYNSPLHF. The chain couples TRBV6-5 to TRBJ1-6; D is perhaps TRBD1 (5 bases). The CDR3 is 18 residues long. V was shortened by 0 bases and J by 0 bases, with 12 bases between the two germline ends. CDR1 and CDR2 from the germline V gene are MNHEY and SVGAGI.

The sample holds many counts of this clonotype. The chain joins TRBV2 to TRBJ1-2; 9 nucleotides align to TRBD1. V lost 10 bases to trimming and J lost 2 bases; unmatched junction nucleotides: 8. The CDR3 totals 14 residues. CDR1 is SNHLY, CDR2 FYNNEI, per germline. The CDR3 reads CAKGQGNLNYGYTF. The CDR3 DNA sequence: TGTGCCAAGGGACAGGGAAATTTGAACTATGGCTACACCTTC.

This clonotype has ten or more counts. The rearrangement joins TRBV7-2 to TRBJ1-6, with 8 bases identical to TRBD1. The CDR3 extends over 15 amino acids. V shed 5 bases, J shed 5 bases, and the junction held 5 bases outside the gene matches. Germline V gene data show CDR1 as SGHTA and CDR2 as FQGNSA. The CDR3 nucleotides read TGTGCCAGCAGCCTCCAGGGGGCAGATAATTCACCCCTCCACTTT. Its protein product is CASSLQGADNSPLHF.

This sequence joins TRBV20-1 and TRBJ2-1; TRBD2 aligns across 7 bases. The CDR3 is 16 amino acids. CDR1 and CDR2 from the germline V gene are DFQATT and SNEGSKA (reference sequence). With 5 bases clipped from V and 2 bases from J, the junction kept 12 bases outside the gene matches. DNA of the CDR3: TGCAGTGCTCCCCGTCGACTAGCCTTGCCCTACAATGAGCAGTTCTTC. It translates to CSAPRRLALPYNEQFF.

This clonotype turned up a few times. This chain links TRBV19 with TRBJ2-6; 8 nucleotides align to TRBD1. CDR3 length equals 19 residues. Germline-derived CDR1 and CDR2 are LNHDA and SQIVND (reference sequence). With 3 bases clipped from V and 0 bases from J, the junction kept 10 bases outside the gene matches. The CDR3 coding sequence is TGTGCCAGTAGTATCTTCCCGGGACAGGTGATCTCTGGGGCCAACGTCCTGACTTTC. Its protein is CASSIFPGQVISGANVLTF. The entire variable domain, with the rest obtained from reference TRBV19 and TRBJ2-6, is as follows: DGGITQSPKYLFRKEGQNVTLSCEQNLNHDAMYWYRQDPGQGLRLIYYSQIVNDFQKGDIAEGYSVSREKKESFPLTVTSAQKNPTAFYLCASSIFPGQVISGANVLTFGAGSRLTVL.

This clonotype was counted only a few times. The genes are TRBV29-1 and TRBJ1-2; D is undetermined. The V end was cut by 2 bases, the J end by 4 bases, with 11 bases between. The CDR3 loop spans 13 amino acids. Germline V lookup: CDR1 SQVTM, CDR2 ANQGSEA. CDR3 amino acids: CSVEPFGRYGYTF. The CDR3 DNA reads as TGCAGCGTTGAACCCTTCGGGCGCTATGGCTACACCTTC.

In regard to this clonotype: Germline is not matched at one junction end, which may reflect a read error. V and J are TRBV4-1 and TRBJ2-1; 7 nucleotides match TRBD1. The length of the CDR3 is 15 residues. The V gene's germline CDR1 is MGHRA and CDR2 YSYEKL. CDR3 protein: CANSQDKAGGNEQFF. DNA of the CDR3: TGCGCCAACAGCCAAGATAAGGCAGGGGGAAATGAGCAGTTCTTC.

This clonotype was detected a few times. The chain joins TRBV5-4 to TRBJ1-2, with D perhaps matching TRBD1 (5 bases). CDR3 length: 15 residues. V was shortened by 1 base and J by 4 bases, with 14 bases between the two germline ends. CDR1 and CDR2 (germline): SGHNT, YYREEE (reference sequence). CDR3 sequence: CASSLIWGRSYGYTF. DNA for the CDR3: TGTGCCAGCAGCTTGATTTGGGGGAGATCCTATGGCTACACCTTC.

The V call is TRBV20-1, the J call TRBJ1-4; D may be TRBD1 (5 bases). Per germline, CDR1 DFQATT and CDR2 SNEGSKA (reference sequence). The germline V and J ends were trimmed by 6 bases and 8 bases, with 28 bases remaining between them. This CDR3 comprises 17 residues. The CDR3 DNA sequence: TGCAGTGCCCCCCCCCCGGACATAGGTTCCACACGGGAAAAACTGTTTTTT. It specifies CSAPPPDIGSTREKLFF.

This clonotype came up many times. This sequence joins TRBV24-1 and TRBJ2-2, with TRBD1 matching 7 bases. Trimming cost V 3 bases and J 3 bases; bases outside gene matches: 6. CDR1 is KGHDR and CDR2 is SFDVKD in the germline V gene. The CDR3 has 16 amino acids. CDR3 region: CATSDGSGGYTGELFF. CDR3 nucleotides: TGTGCCACCAGTGATGGGTCAGGGGGATACACCGGGGAGCTGTTTTTT.

This clonotype was counted ten times or more. The genes are TRBV20-1 and TRBJ2-2, with 8 positions matching TRBD2. The CDR3 is made up of 14 amino acids. J was trimmed by 3 bases and V by 5 bases; bases with no gene match: 5. Germline V CDR1 and CDR2: DFQATT, SNEGSKA (reference sequence). CDR3: CSAQGLADTGELFF. The CDR3 DNA reads as TGCAGTGCTCAAGGACTAGCTGACACCGGGGAGCTGTTTTTT.

This clonotype showed up many times. The J gene is TRBJ2-7, the V gene TRBV27, with 9 nucleotides matching TRBD2. V dropped 0 bases and J dropped 3; count of bases not matched to a gene: 9. CDR1 MNHEY and CDR2 SMNVEV come from the germline V gene (reference sequence). This CDR3 region has 17 residues. The CDR3 protein is CASSLSGIAGDFYEQYF. DNA of the CDR3: TGTGCCAGCAGTTTATCTGGTATAGCGGGAGATTTCTACGAGCAGTACTTC.

This clonotype showed up just a few times. The rearrangement uses TRBV5-1 and TRBJ1-2; D is uncertain. Germline CDR1 SGHRS, CDR2 YFSETQ. This CDR3 region has 15 residues. Trimming stripped 0 bases from V and 2 bases from J, with 11 bases between. DNA of the CDR3: TGCGCCAGCAGCTTGGCCGTCGAGGTAAACTATGGCTACACCTTC. Amino acid sequence: CASSLAVEVNYGYTF.

There are many counts of this clonotype. The gene calls are TRBV27 and TRBJ1-1, with a possible D match to TRBD1 (6 bases). The V end lost 4 bases, the J end lost 2 bases, and 14 bases lay between the germline ends. This CDR3 has 15 amino acids. The germline V gene encodes CDR1 MNHEY and CDR2 SMNVEV (reference sequence). CDR3 nucleotides: TGTGCCAGCAGTTGGCAGGGGATGGGAAACACTGAAGCTTTCTTT. It specifies CASSWQGMGNTEAFF.

As concerns this clonotype: The likely explanation is a read error, given a far larger clone one base away. The gene calls are TRBV5-1 and TRBJ2-7; 8 bases are a match to TRBD1. The CDR3 is made up of 14 amino acids. Germline V gives CDR1 SGHRS, CDR2 YFSETQ. The CDR3 is CASSPGTGPYEQSF. The CDR3 DNA follows: TGCGCCAGCAGCCCCGGGACAGGTCCCTACGAGCAGTCCTTC.